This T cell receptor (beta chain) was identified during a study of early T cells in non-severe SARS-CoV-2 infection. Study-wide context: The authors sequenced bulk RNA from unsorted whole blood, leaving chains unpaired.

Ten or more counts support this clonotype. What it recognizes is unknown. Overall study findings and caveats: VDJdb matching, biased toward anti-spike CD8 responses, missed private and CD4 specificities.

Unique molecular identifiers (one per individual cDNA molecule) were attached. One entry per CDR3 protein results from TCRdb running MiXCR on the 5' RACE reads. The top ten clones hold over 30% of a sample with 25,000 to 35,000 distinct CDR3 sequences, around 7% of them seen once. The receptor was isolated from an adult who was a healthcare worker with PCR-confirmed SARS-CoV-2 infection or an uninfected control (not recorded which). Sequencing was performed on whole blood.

CDR3 coding DNA: TGCGCCAGCAGCCAACCGGACAGGGGTGACGAGCAGTACTTC. Its protein is CASSQPDRGDEQYF. The chain carries TRBV5-1 and TRBJ2-7; TRBD1 matches 9 bases. Germline lookup yields CDR1 SGHRS and CDR2 YFSETQ. V gave up 4 bases and J gave up 5 bases; unmatched junction bases: 7. The CDR3 sequence is 14 residues long. The variable domain in full, completed from reference TRBV5-1 and TRBJ2-7, reads KAGVTQTPRYLIKTRGQQVTLSCSPISGHRSVSWYQQTPGQGLQFLFEYFSETQRNKGNFPGRFSGRQFSNSRSEMNVSTLELGDSALYLCASSQPDRGDEQYFGPGTRLTVT.